This TCR beta chain originates from a study of T cell clonotyping in hematopoietic cell transplantation (dated by TCRdb to about 2021). With respect to the entire study: In the study, around 130 blood samples were gathered from roughly 35 consecutive transplant recipients and their related donors. Patient recruitment ran from September 2015 to January 2017, and follow-up continued until late 2020 or death.

General findings and caveats noted by the study authors: Inverse Simpson Index values from donors and from recipients before transplant predicted broader TCR repertoire diversity after transplant. After transplant, TCR diversity in recipients dropped, and pathologically expanded clonotypes increased progressively from day 30 to day 180. Only a small fraction of recipient repertoires overlapped donor repertoires, with over 95% appearing de novo at the given depth. The sample size was limited, and because cells were not sorted, the contributions of CD4 and CD8 repertoires could not be separated.

The immunoSEQ assay, a bias-controlled multiplex PCR with V- and J-specific primers, was used to amplify TCR beta CDR3 regions from genomic DNA. A proprietary barcode and Illumina adapter sequences were added to the CDR3 amplicons in a second PCR step. CDR3 libraries were sequenced on an Illumina MiSeq instrument. The authors processed their data as follows. Export and quality control were handled in immunoSEQ Analyzer 3.0, while downstream analyses relied on R Bioconductor and Immunarch. Only productive rearrangements in the normalized downsampled data set were used to calculate repertoire metrics. Clonotypes larger than 5 templates in the normalized cohort were defined as pathologically expanded. The Inverse Simpson Index was used to measure repertoire diversity. To capture all clonotypes, CMV-specificity analyses were performed on the non-normalized data set. What TCRdb holds here is the immuneACCESS table cut down to in-frame rearrangements. Part of the clones is not present; checked against another copy, under half of the missing clones reflect an unresolved V gene, and the others are unexplained. That table gives V, J and clone size, and the DNA gave D and trimming. The sample data list approximately 11,000 clones, and roughly 89% of these were observed just once. The ten top clones hold 15% to 20% of the sample.

The germline V gene gives CDR1 as MGHRA and CDR2 as YSYEKL. The CDR3, from cysteine to phenylalanine, totals 16 residues. Of all the DNA, just the CDR3 is kept, 48 bases in frame from base 1. Trimming removed 0 bases from V and 3 bases from J, leaving 12 bases between the germline ends. The time point label, read with the paper, signifies: 100 days after allo-HCT. Blood from recipients was drawn about 28 days before transplant and again at days 30, 100 and 180 after transplant. Nuclei Lysis Solution was used to extract genomic DNA from fresh or cryopreserved unfractionated peripheral blood mononuclear cells. This clone was counted between two and nine times. The target of this receptor is not known. No base qualities exist here, and no much larger clone lies one base off it.

The material sequenced was PBMCs, taken 100 days after allogeneic stem cell transplant. Recombination linked TRBV4-1 to TRBJ2-1, with TRBD1 perhaps the D gene, on 5 matching bases. The TCR was taken from an older female patient who had an allogeneic stem cell transplant from an unrelated donor, so the T cells may come from the graft donor. Some clones in this sample may be carry-over from other donors' samples. This receptor carries the CDR3 CASSQDYQGFYNEQFF. The DNA sequence follows: TGCGCCAGCAGCCAAGATTACCAGGGTTTCTACAATGAGCAGTTCTTC.